This T cell receptor beta chain was identified during a study of cytomegalovirus exposure and HLA in healthy donors. The study's findings and limits: Reports described diagnosis of cytomegalovirus status by the classifier as highly specific and sensitive.

This CDR3 is 19 amino acids long. V dropped 8 bases and J dropped 0 bases, with 26 bases sitting between them. Per the germline V gene, CDR1 is SNHLY and CDR2 is FYNNEI. The assay was immunoSEQ multiplex PCR, and TCRdb's table has in-frame clones only and misses some. This sample yields over 120,000 clones, of which roughly 86% are seen a single time; roughly 4.8% belongs to the top ten. Turning to this clone: The antigen remains unidentified.

The sequenced material came from PBMCs. The clonotype was recovered from a man aged 18 to 30 in good health and CMV-seropositive. The V gene is TRBV2, the J gene TRBJ2-1; TRBD1 might be the D (6 bases). CDR3 protein: CASDPSSRDNPSSYNEQFF. The CDR3 bases are TGTGCCAGCGACCCTTCATCCAGGGACAACCCCAGCTCCTACAATGAGCAGTTCTTC.